The clone carrying this TCR beta chain was counted a few times. As yet, its antigen is unknown. Semi-nested PCR with Nested Universal Primer A followed constant-region reverse priming of full-length variable regions. TCRdb fed the 5' RACE reads into MiXCR, producing one record per CDR3 protein. The repertoire consists of approximately 53,000 distinct CDR3 sequences, with 25% to 30% occurring once and the leading ten covering approximately 3%. The memory fraction was CD4+CD45RO+CD25- cells. Overall study results and limits: Tumor-infiltrating Treg TCR alpha and beta sequences overlapped most with tumor naive CD4+ T cells, then blood naive.

Germline assignment: CDR1 SEHNR and CDR2 FQNEAQ (reference sequence). The length of the CDR3 is 14 residues. V gave up 3 bases and J gave up 4 bases, with 12 bases separating them. The rearrangement joins TRBV7-9 to TRBJ1-2; a weak D match, TRBD1 (5 bases). The source of this sequence is a female donor with breast cancer. Sequencing used tumor-infiltrating memory CD4+ T cells sorted from the breast tumor. The subset was: memory CD4+ T cells, CD4+CD45RO+CD25-. This CDR3 reads CASSLQGVTYGYTF. The DNA for the CDR3 is TGTGCCAGCAGCTTGCAGGGAGTAACCTATGGCTACACCTTC.